The clone carrying this TCR beta chain has a handful of counts. Its antigen is unidentified. These data come from a study of T cells in Graves' hyperthyroidism and ophthalmopathy. Notes on the study in general: Within blood appeared most thyroid clonotypes that had expanded above 0.001.

The length of the CDR3 is 16 residues. Trimming removed 1 base from V and 5 bases from J; junction bases left unmatched: 5. The germline V gene has CDR1 SGHVS and CDR2 FNYEAQ. The investigators amplified TCR beta CDR3 regions from RNA transcripts. In the first-round RT-PCR of the TCR CDR3, the HTBI primer set was used. MiXCR, run by TCRdb on the multiplex PCR reads, gives a single entry per CDR3 protein. Of around 400,000 distinct CDR3 sequences in the sample, roughly 15% were seen once. It was uncontrolled infection, other autoimmune disease, pregnancy or lactation that excluded patients. Clinical symptoms, serum thyroxine, TRAb, thyroid ultrasound and orbital computed tomography informed diagnoses. This sample holds PBMCs from roughly 10 ml fresh peripheral blood.

This receptor was taken from a woman aged 55-69 years with Graves' ophthalmopathy. This rearrangement joins TRBV7-6 to TRBJ2-1; 10 bases match TRBD2. Specimen: blood. The chain's CDR3 is CASSLVLAGEDNEQFF. In DNA form, the CDR3 reads TGTGCCAGCAGCTTAGTGCTAGCGGGGGAGGACAATGAGCAGTTCTTC.